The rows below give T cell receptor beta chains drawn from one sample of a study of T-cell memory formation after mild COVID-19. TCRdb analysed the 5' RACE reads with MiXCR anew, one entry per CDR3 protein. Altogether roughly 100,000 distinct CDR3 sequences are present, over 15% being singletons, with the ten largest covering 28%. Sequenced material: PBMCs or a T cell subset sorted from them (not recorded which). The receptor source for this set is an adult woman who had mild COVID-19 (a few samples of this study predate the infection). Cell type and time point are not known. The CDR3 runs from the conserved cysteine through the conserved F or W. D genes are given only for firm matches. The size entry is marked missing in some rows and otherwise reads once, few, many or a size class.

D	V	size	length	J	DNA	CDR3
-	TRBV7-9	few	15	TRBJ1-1	TGTGCCAGCAGCTTCGGAGAGACCTTGTTTGCTGAAGCTTTCTTT	CASSFGETLFAEAFF
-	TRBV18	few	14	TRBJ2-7	TGTGCCAGCTCACCGTGGGTAGACCACTACGAGCAGTACTTC	CASSPWVDHYEQYF
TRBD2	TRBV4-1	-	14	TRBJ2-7	TGCGCCAGCAGCTCAGGCGGGGGACCCTACGAGCAGTACTTC	CASSSGGGPYEQYF
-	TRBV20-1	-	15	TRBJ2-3	TGCAGTGCTAGAGATCTCAGGGGGGAGGCAGATACGCAGTATTTT	CSARDLRGEADTQYF
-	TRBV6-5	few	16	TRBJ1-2	TGTGCCAGCAGTTACTCATGGCCGGGGAAGGGGTATGGCTACACCTTC	CASSYSWPGKGYGYTF
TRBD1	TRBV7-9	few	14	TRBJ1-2	TGTGCCAGCAGCTTCGCCGGACAGGGAGATGGCTACACCTTC	CASSFAGQGDGYTF
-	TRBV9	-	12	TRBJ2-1	TGTGCCAGCTCAGGCAACTACAATGAGCAGTTCTTC	CASSGNYNEQFF
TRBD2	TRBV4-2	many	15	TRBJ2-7	TGTGCCAGCAGCACACTAAGCGGGAGGGCCTACGAGCAGTACTTC	CASSTLSGRAYEQYF
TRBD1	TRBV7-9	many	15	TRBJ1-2	TGTGCCAGCAGCGGGGGATCGGGACAGCACTATGGCTACACCTTC	CASSGGSGQHYGYTF
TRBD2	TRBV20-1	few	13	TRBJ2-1	TGCAGTGCTTCTAGCGGGCGGGGGGATGAGCAGTTCTTC	CSASSGRGDEQFF
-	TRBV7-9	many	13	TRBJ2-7	TGTGCCAGCAGCTTTGATCCTCGGGGCGAGCAGTACTTC	CASSFDPRGEQYF
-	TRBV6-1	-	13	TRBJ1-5	TGTGCCAGCAGTGTACCGAGCAATCAGCCCCAGCATTTT	CASSVPSNQPQHF
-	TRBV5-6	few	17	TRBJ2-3	TGTGCCAGCAGCTTGGCTCGTCGCGGGTCCCAAGGAGATACGCAGTATTTT	CASSLARRGSQGDTQYF
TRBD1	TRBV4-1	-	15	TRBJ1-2	TGCGCCAGCAGCCAAGGGACAGGGAAGGACTATGGCTACACCTTC	CASSQGTGKDYGYTF
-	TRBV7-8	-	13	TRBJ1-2	TGTGCCACCAGGGCAGGGGAGTCCGGTGGCTACACCTTC	CATRAGESGGYTF
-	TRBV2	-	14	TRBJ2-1	TGTGCCAGCAGCGACCACCCCGGTTACAATGAGCAGTTCTTC	CASSDHPGYNEQFF
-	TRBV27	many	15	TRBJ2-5	TGTGCCAGCAGTCTCATCTCGGGGGCTCTGGAGACCCAGTACTTC	CASSLISGALETQYF
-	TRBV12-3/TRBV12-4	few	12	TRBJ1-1	TGTGCCAGCAGTTTAGAGTACACTGAAGCTTTCTTT	CASSLEYTEAFF
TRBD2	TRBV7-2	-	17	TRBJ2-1	TGTGCCAGCAGCTTAGTGGGTAGGCTAGCGGGAGTAGATGAGCAGTTCTTC	CASSLVGRLAGVDEQFF
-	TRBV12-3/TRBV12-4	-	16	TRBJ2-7	TGTGCCAGCAGTTGGCAGGGCCCCTATTCCGTCTACGAGCAGTACTTC	CASSWQGPYSVYEQYF
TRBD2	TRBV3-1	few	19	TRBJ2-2	TGTGCCAGCAGCCAAGATCGACTAGCGGGGTTCGCGAACACCGGGGAGCTGTTTTTT	CASSQDRLAGFANTGELFF
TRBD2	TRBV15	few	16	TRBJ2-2	TGTGCCACCAGCAGAGATCTGAGAGCGGGAACCGGGGAGCTGTTTTTT	CATSRDLRAGTGELFF
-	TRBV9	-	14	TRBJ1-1	TGTGCCAGCAGCGTAGCCTTAAGTTACACTGAAGCTTTCTTT	CASSVALSYTEAFF
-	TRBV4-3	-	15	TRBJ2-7	TGCGCCAGCAGCCAAGATAGGACGGTCTCCTACGAGCAGTACTTC	CASSQDRTVSYEQYF
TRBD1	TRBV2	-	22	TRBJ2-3	TGTGCCAGCAGTGGGTCCCGGGACAGGGACCCAATCCCCGCGGGCGGCACAGATACGCAGTATTTT	CASSGSRDRDPIPAGGTDTQYF
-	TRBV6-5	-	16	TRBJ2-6	TGTGCCAGCATGATGACAGAGAGCTCTGGGGCCAACGTCCTGACTTTC	CASMMTESSGANVLTF
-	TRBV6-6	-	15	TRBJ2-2	TGTGCCAGCAGTTACTCCGGGGGACGGACCGGGGAGCTGTTTTTT	CASSYSGGRTGELFF
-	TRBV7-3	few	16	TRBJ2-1	TGTGCCAGCAGCTTATCAGGGGGGTCTTCCTACAATGAGCAGTTCTTC	CASSLSGGSSYNEQFF
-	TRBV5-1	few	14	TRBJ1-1	TGCGCCAGCAGCTCAGGCTCCATGAACACTGAAGCTTTCTTT	CASSSGSMNTEAFF
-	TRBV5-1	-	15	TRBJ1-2	TGCGCCAGCAGCTTGGGGGATCGAGCTAACTATGGCTACACCTTC	CASSLGDRANYGYTF
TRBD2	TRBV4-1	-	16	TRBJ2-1	TGCGCCAGCAGCCAAGATCGGGAGGAACCACACTTTTCCACTCACTTC	CASSQDREEPHFSTHF
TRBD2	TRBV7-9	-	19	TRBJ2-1	TGTGCCAGCAGCTTAGGGGGACTAGGTACGGCGAAGCCCTACAATGAGCAGTTCTTC	CASSLGGLGTAKPYNEQFF
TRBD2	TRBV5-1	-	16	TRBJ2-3	TGCGCCAGCAGCTTGGCTGGACTAGCGGAGTCAGATACGCAGTATTTT	CASSLAGLAESDTQYF
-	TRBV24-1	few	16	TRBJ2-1	TGTGCCACCAGTGATGGTCAAGCGGTCTCCTACAATGAGCAGTTCTTC	CATSDGQAVSYNEQFF
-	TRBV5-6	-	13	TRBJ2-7	TGTGCCAGCAGCTATCTGGCGACCTACGAGCAGTACTTC	CASSYLATYEQYF
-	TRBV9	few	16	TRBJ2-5	TGTGCCAGCAGCCCAGGTGAGGCGCCTGGTCAAGAGACCCAGTACTTC	CASSPGEAPGQETQYF
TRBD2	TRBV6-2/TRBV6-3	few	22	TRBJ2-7	TGTGCCAGCAGTTACCCGAGGCGCAGCGACAACCTAGCGGGAGGAACCCCCTACGAGCAGTACTTC	CASSYPRRSDNLAGGTPYEQYF
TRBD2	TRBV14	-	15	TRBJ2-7	TGTGCCAGCAGCCAGCGGCTAGCGGGCCCCTACGAGCAGTACTTC	CASSQRLAGPYEQYF
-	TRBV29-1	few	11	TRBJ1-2	TGCAGCGTTCCGGGTAAAAATGGCTACACCTTC	CSVPGKNGYTF
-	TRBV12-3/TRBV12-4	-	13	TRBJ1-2	TGTGCCAGCAGTTTTGCAGGGACGGGGGGCTACACCTTC	CASSFAGTGGYTF
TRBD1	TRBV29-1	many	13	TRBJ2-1	TGCAGCGTCAAGACAGGGAACTACAATGAGCAGTTCTTC	CSVKTGNYNEQFF
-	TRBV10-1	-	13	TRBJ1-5	TGCGCCTGTATCCAGGGTGCGGATCAGCCCCAGCATTTT	CACIQGADQPQHF
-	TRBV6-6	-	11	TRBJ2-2	TGTGCCAGCAGTACCGCCGGGGAGCTGTTTTTT	CASSTAGELFF
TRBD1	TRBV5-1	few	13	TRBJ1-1	TGCGCCAGCAGCTTGTACAGGGGGACTGAAGCTTTCTTT	CASSLYRGTEAFF
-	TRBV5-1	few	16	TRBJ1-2	TGCGCCAGCAGCCCCCACGACGGAGCCCTCAACTATGGCTACACCTTC	CASSPHDGALNYGYTF
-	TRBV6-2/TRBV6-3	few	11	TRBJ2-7	TGTGCCAGCACCGAGGGGAGCGAGCAGTACTTC	CASTEGSEQYF
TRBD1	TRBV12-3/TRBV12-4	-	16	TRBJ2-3	TGTGCCAGCAGCCTCCCGGGGGACAGGAACACAGATACGCAGTATTTT	CASSLPGDRNTDTQYF
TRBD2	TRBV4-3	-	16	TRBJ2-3	TGCGCCAGCAGCCGCCGAACTAGCGGGAGTGGAGATACGCAGTATTTT	CASSRRTSGSGDTQYF
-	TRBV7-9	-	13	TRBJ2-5	TGTGCCAGCAACCTTAGGGGGGAGGAGACCCAGTACTTC	CASNLRGEETQYF
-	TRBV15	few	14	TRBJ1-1	TGTGCCACCAGCAGAGAAATCGGCGACACTGAAGCTTTCTTT	CATSREIGDTEAFF
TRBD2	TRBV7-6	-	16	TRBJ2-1	TGTGCCAGCAGCTCCCCCACAGCGGGGTATGAACATGAGCAGTTCTTC	CASSSPTAGYEHEQFF
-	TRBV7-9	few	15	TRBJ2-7	TGTGCCAGCAGCTTAGCAGGCGTTCTACCGGGAGAGCAGTACTTC	CASSLAGVLPGEQYF
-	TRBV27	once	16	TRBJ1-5	TGTGCCAGCAGTTTATCGGGAGGGGGGGGGAATCAGCCCCAGCATTTT	CASSLSGGGGNQPQHF